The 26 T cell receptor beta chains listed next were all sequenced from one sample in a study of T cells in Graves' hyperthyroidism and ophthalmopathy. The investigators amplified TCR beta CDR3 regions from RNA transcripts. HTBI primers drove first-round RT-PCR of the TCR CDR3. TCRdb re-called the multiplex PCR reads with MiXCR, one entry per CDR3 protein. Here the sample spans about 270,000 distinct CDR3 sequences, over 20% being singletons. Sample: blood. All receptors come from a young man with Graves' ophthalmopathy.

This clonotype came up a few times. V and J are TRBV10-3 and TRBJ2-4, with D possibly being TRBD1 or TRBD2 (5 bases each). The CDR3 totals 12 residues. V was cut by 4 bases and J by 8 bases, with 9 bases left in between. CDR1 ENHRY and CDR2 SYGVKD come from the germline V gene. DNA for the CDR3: TGTGCCATCAGTGGGTTGGGGGACATTCAGTACTTC. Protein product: CAISGLGDIQYF.

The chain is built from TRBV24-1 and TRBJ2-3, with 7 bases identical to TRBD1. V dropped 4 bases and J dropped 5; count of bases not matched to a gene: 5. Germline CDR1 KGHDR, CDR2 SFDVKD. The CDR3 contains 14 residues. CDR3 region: CATSDLTGEDTQYF. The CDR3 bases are TGTGCCACCAGTGACCTTACAGGGGAAGATACGCAGTATTTT.

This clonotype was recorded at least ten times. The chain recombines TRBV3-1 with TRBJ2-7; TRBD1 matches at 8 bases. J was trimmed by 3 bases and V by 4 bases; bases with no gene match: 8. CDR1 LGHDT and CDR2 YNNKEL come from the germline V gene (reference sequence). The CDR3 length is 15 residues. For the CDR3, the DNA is TGTGCCAGCAGCCCAAAGGACAGGGAATTCTACGAGCAGTACTTC. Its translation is CASSPKDREFYEQYF.

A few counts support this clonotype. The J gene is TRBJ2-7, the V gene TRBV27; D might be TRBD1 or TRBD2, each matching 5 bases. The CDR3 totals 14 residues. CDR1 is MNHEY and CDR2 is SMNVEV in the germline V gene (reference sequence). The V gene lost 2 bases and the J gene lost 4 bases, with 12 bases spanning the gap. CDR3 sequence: CASSLVGPPYEQYF. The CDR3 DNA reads TGTGCCAGCAGTTTAGTGGGACCCCCATACGAGCAGTACTTC.

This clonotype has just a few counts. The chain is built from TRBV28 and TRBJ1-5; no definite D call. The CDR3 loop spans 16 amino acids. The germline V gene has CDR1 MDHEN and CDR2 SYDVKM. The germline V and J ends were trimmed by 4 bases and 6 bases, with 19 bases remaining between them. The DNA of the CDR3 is TGTGCCAGCAGTTCAGCCGGGATCCGCAATCTTCAGCCCCAGCATTTT. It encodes CASSSAGIRNLQPQHF.

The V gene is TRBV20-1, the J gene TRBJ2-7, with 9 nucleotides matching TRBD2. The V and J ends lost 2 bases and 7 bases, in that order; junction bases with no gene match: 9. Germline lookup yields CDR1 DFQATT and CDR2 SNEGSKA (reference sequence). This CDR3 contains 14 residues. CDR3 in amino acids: CSARNIAGVGEQYF. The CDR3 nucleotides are TGCAGTGCTAGAAACATAGCGGGAGTAGGAGAGCAGTACTTC.

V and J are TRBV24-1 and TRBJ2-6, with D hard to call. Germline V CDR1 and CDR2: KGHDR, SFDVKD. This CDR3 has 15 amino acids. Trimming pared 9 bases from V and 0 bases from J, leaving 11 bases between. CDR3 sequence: CATGSDGSGANVLTF. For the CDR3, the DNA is TGTGCCACCGGATCGGACGGCTCTGGGGCCAACGTCCTGACTTTC.

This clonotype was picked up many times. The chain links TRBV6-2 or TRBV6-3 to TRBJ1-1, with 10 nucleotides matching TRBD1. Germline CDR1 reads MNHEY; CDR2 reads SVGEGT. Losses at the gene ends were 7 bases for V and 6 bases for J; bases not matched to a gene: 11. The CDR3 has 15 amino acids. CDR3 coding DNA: TGTGCCAGCACCCGATTCGGGACAGGGGTCGCTGAAGCTTTCTTT. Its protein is CASTRFGTGVAEAFF.

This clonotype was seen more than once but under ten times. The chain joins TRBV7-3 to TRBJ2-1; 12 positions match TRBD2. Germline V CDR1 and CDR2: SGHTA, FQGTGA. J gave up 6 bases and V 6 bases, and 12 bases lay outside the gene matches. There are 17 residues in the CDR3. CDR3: CASSIGTSGFGRNEQFF. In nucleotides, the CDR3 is TGTGCCAGCAGTATCGGGACTAGCGGGTTTGGCCGCAATGAGCAGTTCTTC. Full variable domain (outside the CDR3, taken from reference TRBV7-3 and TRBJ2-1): GAGVSQTPSNKVTEKGKYVELRCDPISGHTALYWYRQSLGQGPEFLIYFQGTGAADDSGLPNDRFFAVRPEGSVSTLKIQRTERGDSAVYLCASSIGTSGFGRNEQFFGPGTRLTVL.

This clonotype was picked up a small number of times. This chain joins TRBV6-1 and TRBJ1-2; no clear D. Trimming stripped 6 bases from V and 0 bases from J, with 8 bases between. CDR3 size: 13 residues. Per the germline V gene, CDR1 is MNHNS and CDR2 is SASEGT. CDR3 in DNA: TGTGCCAGCAGCCGGGGTCCTAACTATGGCTACACCTTC. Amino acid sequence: CASSRGPNYGYTF.

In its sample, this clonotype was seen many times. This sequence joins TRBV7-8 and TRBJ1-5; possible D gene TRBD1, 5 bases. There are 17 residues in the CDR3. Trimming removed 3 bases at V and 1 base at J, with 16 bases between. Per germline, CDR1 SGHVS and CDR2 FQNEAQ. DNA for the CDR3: TGTGCCAGCAGCTTGGGAGAGGGGACTCGAAGCAATCAGCCCCAGCATTTT. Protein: CASSLGEGTRSNQPQHF.

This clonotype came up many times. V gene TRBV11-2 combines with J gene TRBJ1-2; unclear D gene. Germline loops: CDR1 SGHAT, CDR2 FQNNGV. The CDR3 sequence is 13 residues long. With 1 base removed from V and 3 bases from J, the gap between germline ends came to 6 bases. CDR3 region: CASSLVRDYGYTF. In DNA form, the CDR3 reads TGTGCCAGCAGCTTAGTTCGGGACTATGGCTACACCTTC.

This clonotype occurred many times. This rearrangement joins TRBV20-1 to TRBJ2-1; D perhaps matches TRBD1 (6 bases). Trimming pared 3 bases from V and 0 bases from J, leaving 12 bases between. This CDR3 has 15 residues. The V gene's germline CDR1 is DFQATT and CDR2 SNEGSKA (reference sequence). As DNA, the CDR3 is TGCAGTGCTAGTCAGGGGATAAGCTCCTACAATGAGCAGTTCTTC. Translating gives CSASQGISSYNEQFF.

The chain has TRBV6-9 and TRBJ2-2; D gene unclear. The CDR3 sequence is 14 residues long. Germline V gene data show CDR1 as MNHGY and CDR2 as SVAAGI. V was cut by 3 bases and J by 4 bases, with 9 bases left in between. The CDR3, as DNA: TGTGCCAGCAGTTACTTTGGCATCACCGGGGAGCTGTTTTTT. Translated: CASSYFGITGELFF.

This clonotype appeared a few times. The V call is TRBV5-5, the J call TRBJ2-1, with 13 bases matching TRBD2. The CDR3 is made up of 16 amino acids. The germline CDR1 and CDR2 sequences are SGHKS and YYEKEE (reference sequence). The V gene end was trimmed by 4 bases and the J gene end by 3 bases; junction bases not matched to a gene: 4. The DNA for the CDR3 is TGTGCCAGCAGCACGGGGACTAGCGGGAACTACAATGAGCAGTTCTTC. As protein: CASSTGTSGNYNEQFF.

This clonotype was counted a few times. The CDR3 reads CASSLATSNSPLHF. For the CDR3, the DNA is TGCGCCAGCAGCTTAGCCACGAGCAATTCACCCCTCCACTTT. The chain combines TRBV5-1 with TRBJ1-6; D not resolved. The germline V gene has CDR1 SGHRS and CDR2 YFSETQ. Deletions cut 2 bases from V and 7 bases from J, with 10 bases between. This CDR3 region has 14 residues.

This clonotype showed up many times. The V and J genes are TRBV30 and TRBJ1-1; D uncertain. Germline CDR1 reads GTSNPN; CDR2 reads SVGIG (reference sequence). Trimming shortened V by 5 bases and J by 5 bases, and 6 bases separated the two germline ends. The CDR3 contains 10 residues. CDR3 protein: CAWGSTEAFF. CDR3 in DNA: TGTGCCTGGGGGAGTACTGAAGCTTTCTTT.

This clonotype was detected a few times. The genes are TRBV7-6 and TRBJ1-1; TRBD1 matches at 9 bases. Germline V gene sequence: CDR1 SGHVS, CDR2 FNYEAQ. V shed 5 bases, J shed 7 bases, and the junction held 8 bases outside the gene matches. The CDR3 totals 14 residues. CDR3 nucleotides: TGTGCCAGCAGCCCCGGGACAGGGACAATTGAAGCTTTCTTT. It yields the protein CASSPGTGTIEAFF.

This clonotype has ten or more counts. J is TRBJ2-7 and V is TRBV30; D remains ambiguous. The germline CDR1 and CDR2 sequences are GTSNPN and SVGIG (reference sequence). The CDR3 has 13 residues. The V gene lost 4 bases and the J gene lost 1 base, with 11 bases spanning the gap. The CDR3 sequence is CAWNPDASYEQYF. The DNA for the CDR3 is TGTGCCTGGAATCCCGACGCATCCTACGAGCAGTACTTC. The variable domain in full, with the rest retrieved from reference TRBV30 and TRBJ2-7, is SQTIHQWPATLVQPVGSPLSLECTVEGTSNPNLYWYRQAAGRGLQLLFYSVGIGQISSEVPQNLSASRPQDRQFILSSKKLLLSDSGFYLCAWNPDASYEQYFGPGTRLTVT.

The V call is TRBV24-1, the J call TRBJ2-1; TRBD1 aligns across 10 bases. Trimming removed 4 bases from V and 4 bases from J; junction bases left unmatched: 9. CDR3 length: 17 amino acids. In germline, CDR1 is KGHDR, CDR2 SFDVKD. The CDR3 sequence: CATSEGGTGATYNEQFF. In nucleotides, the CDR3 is TGTGCCACCAGTGAGGGTGGGACAGGGGCGACGTACAATGAGCAGTTCTTC.

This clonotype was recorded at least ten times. The CDR3 nucleotides are TGTGCCAGCAGTACCGGACTAGCGGGAGGGTCCGAGCAGTACTTC. It translates to CASSTGLAGGSEQYF. The genes are TRBV2 and TRBJ2-7, with 15 nucleotides matching TRBD2. This CDR3 spans 15 amino acids. V was pared by 5 bases and J by 6 bases, with 5 bases of the junction left unmatched. Germline V lookup: CDR1 SNHLY, CDR2 FYNNEI.

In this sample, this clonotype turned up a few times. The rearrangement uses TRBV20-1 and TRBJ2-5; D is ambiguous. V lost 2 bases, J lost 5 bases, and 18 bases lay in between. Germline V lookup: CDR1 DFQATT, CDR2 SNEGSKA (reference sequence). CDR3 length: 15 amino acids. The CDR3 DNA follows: TGCAGTGCTAGATCCTTCGGACCGGCTTCGGAGACCCAGTACTTC. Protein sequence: CSARSFGPASETQYF.

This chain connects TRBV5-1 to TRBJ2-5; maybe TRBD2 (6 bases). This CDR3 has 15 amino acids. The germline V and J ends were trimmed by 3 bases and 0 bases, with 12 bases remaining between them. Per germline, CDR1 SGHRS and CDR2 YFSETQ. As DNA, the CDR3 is TGCGCCAGCAGCTGGGGGGACGGCCACCAAGAGACCCAGTACTTC. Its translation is CASSWGDGHQETQYF.

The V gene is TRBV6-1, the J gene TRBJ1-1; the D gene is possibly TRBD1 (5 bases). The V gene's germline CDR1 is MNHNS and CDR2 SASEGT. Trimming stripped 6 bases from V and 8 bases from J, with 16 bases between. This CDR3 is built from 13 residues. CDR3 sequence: CASRSRAAREAFF. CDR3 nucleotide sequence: TGTGCCAGCAGGTCCAGGGCCGCAAGGGAAGCTTTCTTT.

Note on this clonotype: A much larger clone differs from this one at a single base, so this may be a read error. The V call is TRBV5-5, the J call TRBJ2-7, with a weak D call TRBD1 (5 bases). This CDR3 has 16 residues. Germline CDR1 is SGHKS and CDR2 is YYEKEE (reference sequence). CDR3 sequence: CTSSLASGFGTYEQYF. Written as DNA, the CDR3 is TGTACCAGCAGCTTGGCGTCAGGGTTTGGTACCTACGAGCAGTACTTC.

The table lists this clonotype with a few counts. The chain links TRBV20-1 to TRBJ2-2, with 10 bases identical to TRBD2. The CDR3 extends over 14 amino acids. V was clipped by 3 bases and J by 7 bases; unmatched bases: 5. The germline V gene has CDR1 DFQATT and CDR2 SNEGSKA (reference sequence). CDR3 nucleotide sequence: TGCAGTGCTAGTAGCCTAGCGGGAGACGGGGAGCTGTTTTTT. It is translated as CSASSLAGDGELFF.